This T cell receptor beta chain was recorded in a study of beta chain features in type 1 diabetes. In regard to this clone: Its matching antigen is unknown.

V lost 3 bases to trimming and J lost 0 bases; unmatched junction nucleotides: 14. CDR1 and CDR2 from the germline V gene are KGHSH and LQKENI. The CDR3 contains 19 residues. Findings of the study overall: Moderately but significantly shorter TCRB CDR3s were found in Type 1 diabetes patients in all four CD4+ subsets.

Every bit of the isolated RNA underwent reverse transcription, so sequencing read expressed TCRB transcripts. The table came from immunoSEQ multiplex PCR; TCRdb's copy has only in-frame clones and leaves some out. Found here are 600,000 to 700,000 clones, roughly 12% of them singletons; the top ten hold about 0.11%. The chain recombines TRBV18 with TRBJ2-1; 7 bases agree with TRBD1. The sequenced sample consisted of naive CD4+ T cells from blood. The source of this sequence is a man between 25 and 39 years old with type 1 diabetes. This CDR3 reads CASSPFQGQGVSSYNEQFF. The CDR3 nucleotides are TGTGCCAGCTCACCGTTCCAGGGCCAGGGGGTGAGCTCCTACAATGAGCAGTTCTTC.